This T cell receptor beta chain was sequenced in a study of blood T cell repertoires in COVID-19. The wider study: The samples span acute and convalescent COVID-19 from the United States, Italy and Spain. The cDNA or gDNA used as material had been derived from T cells, B-cell-depleted T cells, or PBMCs.

The authors' processing: Amplification of reference gene primers provided the estimated nucleated cell counts. TCRdb's copy holds only in-frame clones and misses some; the assay was immunoSEQ multiplex PCR. For V, J and clone size, that table is used; D and trimming come from the DNA. The data show about 110,000 clones, with about 85% seen just once and 4% to 5% held by the top ten. The CDR3 length is 11 residues. Germline-derived CDR1 and CDR2 are MDHEN and SYDVKM. V gave up 8 bases and J gave up 5 bases, with 9 bases separating them. Sequencing used peripheral blood. This TCR came from a human donor in a cohort sampled during active COVID-19. The chain carries TRBV28 and TRBJ1-2; D is possibly TRBD1 (6 bases). The CDR3 bases are TGTGCCAGCTCGGACAGTTATGGCTACACCTTC. Its translation: CASSDSYGYTF.